Below are 3 T cell receptor beta chains sequenced from a single sample in a study of cytomegalovirus exposure and HLA in healthy donors. Profiling relied on immunoSEQ multiplex PCR, and the TCRdb table lists in-frame clones only, not all of them. This table has 99,000 or so clones, around 83% appearing once. Material: PBMCs. All receptors derive from a woman between 18 and 30 years old in good health and CMV-seropositive.

This clone was counted only a few times. The rearrangement uses TRBV6-1 and TRBJ1-2; maybe TRBD1 (5 bases). The CDR3 extends over 14 amino acids. Per germline, CDR1 MNHNS and CDR2 SASEGT. Deletions cut 1 base from V and 3 bases from J, with 9 bases between. CDR3 region: CASSEVGGDYGYTF. Written as DNA, the CDR3 is TGTGCCAGCAGTGAAGTGGGAGGGGACTATGGCTACACCTTC.

CDR3 sequence: CASSPGGYEQYF. DNA for the CDR3: TGCGCCAGCAGCCCCGGGGGCTACGAGCAGTACTTC. This sequence joins TRBV4-1 and TRBJ2-7; D perhaps matches TRBD2 (6 bases). Between the trimmed V and J ends, which lost 4 bases and 3 bases, there was a span of 7 bases. CDR3 length equals 12 residues. Germline V gene data show CDR1 as MGHRA and CDR2 as YSYEKL.

This chain links TRBV11-3 with TRBJ2-1; TRBD1 agrees at 7 bases. CDR1 and CDR2 (germline): SGHNT, YENEEA. The CDR3 runs 14 residues. The ends lost 6 bases at V and 5 bases at J; junction bases unmatched: 7. The CDR3 region is CASRSRDRDNEQFF. CDR3 DNA: TGTGCCAGCAGATCCCGGGACAGAGACAATGAGCAGTTCTTC.